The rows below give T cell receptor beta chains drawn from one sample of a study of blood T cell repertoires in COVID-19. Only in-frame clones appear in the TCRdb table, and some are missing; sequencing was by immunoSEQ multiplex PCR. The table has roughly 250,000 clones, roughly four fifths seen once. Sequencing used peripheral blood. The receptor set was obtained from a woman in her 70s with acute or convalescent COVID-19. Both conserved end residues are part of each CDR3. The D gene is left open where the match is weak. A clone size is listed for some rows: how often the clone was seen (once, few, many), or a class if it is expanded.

CDR3nt: TGTGCCAGCAGTCGGGATGGCTACACCTTC
CDR3aa: CASSRDGYTF
v_gene: TRBV7-9
j_gene: TRBJ1-2
d_gene: NA
abundance: NA

CDR3nt: TGCGCCAGCAGGGACAGAGGCTACAATGAGCAGTTCTTC
CDR3aa: CASRDRGYNEQFF
v_gene: TRBV5-1
j_gene: TRBJ2-1
d_gene: NA
abundance: NA

CDR3nt: TGTGCCAGCAGTGCCGGGACAGTGGGTAGCAATCAGCCCCAGCATTTT
CDR3aa: CASSAGTVGSNQPQHF
v_gene: TRBV2
j_gene: TRBJ1-5
d_gene: TRBD1
abundance: NA

CDR3nt: TGTGCCAGCAGTCACAGCAACACCGGGGAGCTGTTTTTT
CDR3aa: CASSHSNTGELFF
v_gene: TRBV6-2/TRBV6-3
j_gene: TRBJ2-2
d_gene: NA
abundance: NA

CDR3nt: TGTGCCAGCAGCTTAGGGGTACGAGGTGGTGAGCAGTTCTTC
CDR3aa: CASSLGVRGGEQFF
v_gene: TRBV7-8
j_gene: TRBJ2-1
d_gene: NA
abundance: once

CDR3nt: TGTGCCTGCGGGGGGCCGGAGACCCAGTACTTC
CDR3aa: CACGGPETQYF
v_gene: TRBV7-2
j_gene: TRBJ2-5
d_gene: TRBD2
abundance: NA

CDR3nt: TGTGCCATCAGTGACCGGGACTCCTACTCCTACGAGCAGTACTTC
CDR3aa: CAISDRDSYSYEQYF
v_gene: TRBV10-3
j_gene: TRBJ2-7
d_gene: NA
abundance: few

CDR3nt: TGTGCCAGCAGCCAAGGCTTCAGGACCTGGAGGGAGTGGAACACCATATATTTT
CDR3aa: CASSQGFRTWREWNTIYF
v_gene: TRBV14
j_gene: TRBJ1-3
d_gene: NA
abundance: NA

CDR3nt: TGTGCCAGTAACCTAGAGGCAGGGAAAACTGAAGCTTTCTTT
CDR3aa: CASNLEAGKTEAFF
v_gene: TRBV19
j_gene: TRBJ1-1
d_gene: NA
abundance: NA

CDR3nt: TGTGCCAGCATTATGGGGCCTCATAATGAAAAACTGTTTTTT
CDR3aa: CASIMGPHNEKLFF
v_gene: TRBV2
j_gene: TRBJ1-4
d_gene: NA
abundance: NA

CDR3nt: TGTGCCAGCAGCGTAGGACTCTCGGGGTCTGAGCCCCAGCATTTT
CDR3aa: CASSVGLSGSEPQHF
v_gene: TRBV9
j_gene: TRBJ1-5
d_gene: NA
abundance: few

CDR3nt: TGTGCCAGCAGTGAATATTGGGGGCTAGATAATGGCTACACCTTC
CDR3aa: CASSEYWGLDNGYTF
v_gene: TRBV6-1
j_gene: TRBJ1-2
d_gene: NA
abundance: NA

CDR3nt: TGCGCCAGCAGCTTAAGCGGGAGAACCACAGATACGCAGTATTTT
CDR3aa: CASSLSGRTTDTQYF
v_gene: TRBV5-1
j_gene: TRBJ2-3
d_gene: TRBD2
abundance: NA

CDR3nt: TGCGCCAGCAGCCAAGAAGACAGGGTCGCTGAAGCTTTCTTT
CDR3aa: CASSQEDRVAEAFF
v_gene: TRBV4-3
j_gene: TRBJ1-1
d_gene: TRBD1
abundance: NA

CDR3nt: TGTGCCATCAGTGGACAGGGGCCCAACTATGGCTACACCTTC
CDR3aa: CAISGQGPNYGYTF
v_gene: TRBV10-3
j_gene: TRBJ1-2
d_gene: TRBD1
abundance: NA

CDR3nt: TGTGCCAGCAGTACAGGGTACTATGGCTACACCTTC
CDR3aa: CASSTGYYGYTF
v_gene: TRBV28
j_gene: TRBJ1-2
d_gene: NA
abundance: NA

CDR3nt: TGTGCCAGTAGTATCGTGGCTAGCGGGGGACCAGATACGCAGTATTTT
CDR3aa: CASSIVASGGPDTQYF
v_gene: TRBV19
j_gene: TRBJ2-3
d_gene: TRBD2
abundance: NA

CDR3nt: TGTGCCAGCTCACCTCAGGGGGCTGGTAACACCGGGGAGCTGTTTTTT
CDR3aa: CASSPQGAGNTGELFF
v_gene: TRBV18
j_gene: TRBJ2-2
d_gene: TRBD1
abundance: few

CDR3nt: TGTGCCAGCTCACGCTTCTTTGAGGGGGACTCCTACGAGCAGTACTTC
CDR3aa: CASSRFFEGDSYEQYF
v_gene: TRBV18
j_gene: TRBJ2-7
d_gene: NA
abundance: NA

CDR3nt: TGTGCCAGCAGTTTTAAGGGTGGCGGGTATGGCTACACCTTC
CDR3aa: CASSFKGGGYGYTF
v_gene: TRBV28
j_gene: TRBJ1-2
d_gene: NA
abundance: many

CDR3nt: TGTGCCAGCAGCCAAGATCCAGGGTACGAGCAGTACTTC
CDR3aa: CASSQDPGYEQYF
v_gene: TRBV14
j_gene: TRBJ2-7
d_gene: NA
abundance: NA

CDR3nt: TGCGCCAGCAGCTTGGACGACGGGACATCTCCCCTCCACTTT
CDR3aa: CASSLDDGTSPLHF
v_gene: TRBV5-1
j_gene: TRBJ1-6
d_gene: NA
abundance: few

CDR3nt: TGCAGCGGCAAGACAGGGCGGACTGAAGCTTTCTTT
CDR3aa: CSGKTGRTEAFF
v_gene: TRBV29-1
j_gene: TRBJ1-1
d_gene: TRBD1
abundance: NA

CDR3nt: TGTGCCAGCAGGGCCGAGACAGATAATGAAAAACTGTTTTTT
CDR3aa: CASRAETDNEKLFF
v_gene: TRBV28
j_gene: TRBJ1-4
d_gene: NA
abundance: few

CDR3nt: TGCAGCGTTTGGACAGGAGATGGCTACACCTTC
CDR3aa: CSVWTGDGYTF
v_gene: TRBV29-1
j_gene: TRBJ1-2
d_gene: TRBD1
abundance: NA

CDR3nt: TGTGCCAGCAAAAGGGACAGAAGCCAGTATGGCTACACCTTC
CDR3aa: CASKRDRSQYGYTF
v_gene: TRBV6-5
j_gene: TRBJ1-2
d_gene: TRBD1
abundance: NA

CDR3nt: TGTGCCAGCAAGCCCGGGGGGGGAGAGGCTAATGAAAAACTGTTTTTT
CDR3aa: CASKPGGGEANEKLFF
v_gene: TRBV4-2
j_gene: TRBJ1-4
d_gene: NA
abundance: once

CDR3nt: TGTGCCAGTAGTACGGGAGCGGGGACGCAGTATTTT
CDR3aa: CASSTGAGTQYF
v_gene: TRBV19
j_gene: TRBJ2-3
d_gene: TRBD2
abundance: NA

CDR3nt: TGTGCCAGCAGGGCTTGGACAGGGGGCCAGGCAAAACTGTTTTTT
CDR3aa: CASRAWTGGQAKLFF
v_gene: TRBV27
j_gene: TRBJ1-4
d_gene: TRBD1
abundance: NA

CDR3nt: TGTGCCAGCAGCTTAGTCGGGCTAGCGGGGGGCCCTGGGACGCAGTATTTT
CDR3aa: CASSLVGLAGGPGTQYF
v_gene: TRBV7-6
j_gene: TRBJ2-3
d_gene: TRBD2
abundance: NA

CDR3nt: TGTGCCAGCAGCTGGACAGGGGGGAACACTGAAGCTTTCTTT
CDR3aa: CASSWTGGNTEAFF
v_gene: TRBV6-2/TRBV6-3
j_gene: TRBJ1-1
d_gene: TRBD1
abundance: NA

CDR3nt: TGTGCCAGCAGTTCTCGCTTTAGGACAGGGGCTGAAGCTTTCTTT
CDR3aa: CASSSRFRTGAEAFF
v_gene: TRBV28
j_gene: TRBJ1-1
d_gene: TRBD1
abundance: NA

CDR3nt: TGTGCCAGCAGCCAAGAGAGGGTTAAAGGCTACACCTTC
CDR3aa: CASSQERVKGYTF
v_gene: TRBV4-2
j_gene: TRBJ1-2
d_gene: NA
abundance: NA

CDR3nt: TGTGCCAGCAGCCGAATTGGCGAGACCCAGTACTTC
CDR3aa: CASSRIGETQYF
v_gene: TRBV6-5
j_gene: TRBJ2-5
d_gene: NA
abundance: NA

CDR3nt: TGTGCCAGTAGTATATTCGGGGGGCGGACTGAAGCTTTCTTT
CDR3aa: CASSIFGGRTEAFF
v_gene: TRBV19
j_gene: TRBJ1-1
d_gene: NA
abundance: few

CDR3nt: TGTGCCAGCAGCCCGCGGGAGGGGGATGGCTACACCTTC
CDR3aa: CASSPREGDGYTF
v_gene: TRBV7-2
j_gene: TRBJ1-2
d_gene: NA
abundance: NA

CDR3nt: TGCGCCAGCAGCCCCCAGAGGAATCAGCCCCAGCATTTT
CDR3aa: CASSPQRNQPQHF
v_gene: TRBV4-3
j_gene: TRBJ1-5
d_gene: NA
abundance: NA

CDR3nt: TGTGCCAGCAGCTTATCAGAAACCCGGAGCTACGAGCAGTACTTC
CDR3aa: CASSLSETRSYEQYF
v_gene: TRBV7-8
j_gene: TRBJ2-7
d_gene: NA
abundance: NA

CDR3nt: TGTGCCAGCAGTTTTACCCGGAGCACTGAAGCTTTCTTT
CDR3aa: CASSFTRSTEAFF
v_gene: TRBV12-3/TRBV12-4
j_gene: TRBJ1-1
d_gene: NA
abundance: NA

CDR3nt: TGTGCCAGCAGTACTAGAGGAATAAACACCGGGGAGCTGTTTTTT
CDR3aa: CASSTRGINTGELFF
v_gene: TRBV6-5
j_gene: TRBJ2-2
d_gene: NA
abundance: NA

CDR3nt: TGTGCCAGCTCAGCAGGGACAGGGGGCAATCAGCCCCAGCATTTT
CDR3aa: CASSAGTGGNQPQHF
v_gene: TRBV18
j_gene: TRBJ1-5
d_gene: TRBD1
abundance: NA

CDR3nt: TGCGCCAGCAGCCAAGATAGGACAGGGCGACGCTACACCTTC
CDR3aa: CASSQDRTGRRYTF
v_gene: TRBV4-3
j_gene: TRBJ1-2
d_gene: TRBD1
abundance: many

CDR3nt: TGTGCCACCAGTGATGGTGGAAGAGGACAGGGGAAGGCTAATGAAAAACTGTTTTTT
CDR3aa: CATSDGGRGQGKANEKLFF
v_gene: TRBV24-1
j_gene: TRBJ1-4
d_gene: TRBD1
abundance: NA

CDR3nt: TGCAGTGCTAGTCCCACAGGTTTCGCCTACGAGCAGTACTTC
CDR3aa: CSASPTGFAYEQYF
v_gene: TRBV20-1
j_gene: TRBJ2-7
d_gene: NA
abundance: NA

CDR3nt: TGCGCCAGCATTCAGGGGGATACGCAGTATTTT
CDR3aa: CASIQGDTQYF
v_gene: TRBV5-1
j_gene: TRBJ2-3
d_gene: NA
abundance: once

CDR3nt: TGTGCCAGGGAAAGGACAGGGTACTATGGCTACACCTTC
CDR3aa: CARERTGYYGYTF
v_gene: TRBV11-2
j_gene: TRBJ1-2
d_gene: TRBD1
abundance: NA

CDR3nt: TGTGCCAGCTCACCTGGGGGCAATAATGAAAAACTGTTTTTT
CDR3aa: CASSPGGNNEKLFF
v_gene: TRBV18
j_gene: TRBJ1-4
d_gene: NA
abundance: NA

CDR3nt: TGTGCCAGCAGTTATGATAGAACGGGCTACACCTTC
CDR3aa: CASSYDRTGYTF
v_gene: TRBV6-5
j_gene: TRBJ1-2
d_gene: NA
abundance: NA

CDR3nt: TGTGCCAGCAGCCAAGATGGCAGGGGCAGGTACGAGCAGTACTTC
CDR3aa: CASSQDGRGRYEQYF
v_gene: TRBV14
j_gene: TRBJ2-7
d_gene: NA
abundance: NA

CDR3nt: TGTGCCAGCTCACCAGAAGCAGGGGCGGGCTATGGCTACACCTTC
CDR3aa: CASSPEAGAGYGYTF
v_gene: TRBV18
j_gene: TRBJ1-2
d_gene: NA
abundance: NA

CDR3nt: TGTGCCAGCAGTTACTCGACGGGGAGTAATGAAAAACTGTTTTTT
CDR3aa: CASSYSTGSNEKLFF
v_gene: TRBV6-5
j_gene: TRBJ1-4
d_gene: NA
abundance: NA

CDR3nt: TGTGCCAGCAGCCACCGGGACAGGGAGACCCAGTACTTC
CDR3aa: CASSHRDRETQYF
v_gene: TRBV5-4
j_gene: TRBJ2-5
d_gene: TRBD1
abundance: NA

CDR3nt: TGTGCCAGCAGCTTAGACAGGGAGCAGACCCAGTACTTC
CDR3aa: CASSLDREQTQYF
v_gene: TRBV7-2
j_gene: TRBJ2-5
d_gene: NA
abundance: NA

CDR3nt: TGTGCCAGCAGCCCAATCGGCCAGGGAGGAGAAAAACTGTTTTTT
CDR3aa: CASSPIGQGGEKLFF
v_gene: TRBV5-8
j_gene: TRBJ1-4
d_gene: NA
abundance: NA

CDR3nt: TGTGCCAGCAGTCGGACTAGCGGGGGCGTATCTTCGGGAGATACGCAGTATTTT
CDR3aa: CASSRTSGGVSSGDTQYF
v_gene: TRBV7-9
j_gene: TRBJ2-3
d_gene: TRBD2
abundance: NA